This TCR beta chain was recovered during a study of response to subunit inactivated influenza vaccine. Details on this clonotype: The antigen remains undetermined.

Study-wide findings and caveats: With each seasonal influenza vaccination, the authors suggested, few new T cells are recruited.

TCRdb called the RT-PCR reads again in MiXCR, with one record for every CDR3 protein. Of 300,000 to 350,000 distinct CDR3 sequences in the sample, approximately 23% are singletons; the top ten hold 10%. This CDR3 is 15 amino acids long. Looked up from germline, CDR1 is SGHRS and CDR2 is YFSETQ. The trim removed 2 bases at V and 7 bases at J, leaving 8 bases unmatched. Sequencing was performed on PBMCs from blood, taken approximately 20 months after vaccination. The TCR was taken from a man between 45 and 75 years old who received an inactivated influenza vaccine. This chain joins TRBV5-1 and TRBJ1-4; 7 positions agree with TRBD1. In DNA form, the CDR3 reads TGCGCCAGCAGCTTAGCCGGGACAGTCGGTGAAAAACTGTTTTTT. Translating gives CASSLAGTVGEKLFF.